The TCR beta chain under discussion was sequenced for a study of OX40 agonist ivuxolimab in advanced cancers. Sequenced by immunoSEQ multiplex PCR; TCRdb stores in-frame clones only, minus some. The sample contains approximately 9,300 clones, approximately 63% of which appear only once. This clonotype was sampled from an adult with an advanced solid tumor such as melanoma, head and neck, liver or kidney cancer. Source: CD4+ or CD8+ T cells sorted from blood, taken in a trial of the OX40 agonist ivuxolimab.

In DNA, the CDR3 is TGTGCCAGCAGTTACGGGACAGTAGGATTGAACACTGAAGCTTTCTTT. Translated, it gives CASSYGTVGLNTEAFF. V is TRBV6-5 and J is TRBJ1-1; 7 bases are shared with TRBD1. Unmatched junction bases numbered 6, after V lost 2 bases and J lost 0 bases. CDR1 is MNHEY and CDR2 is SVGAGI in the germline V gene. The CDR3 consists of 16 residues.